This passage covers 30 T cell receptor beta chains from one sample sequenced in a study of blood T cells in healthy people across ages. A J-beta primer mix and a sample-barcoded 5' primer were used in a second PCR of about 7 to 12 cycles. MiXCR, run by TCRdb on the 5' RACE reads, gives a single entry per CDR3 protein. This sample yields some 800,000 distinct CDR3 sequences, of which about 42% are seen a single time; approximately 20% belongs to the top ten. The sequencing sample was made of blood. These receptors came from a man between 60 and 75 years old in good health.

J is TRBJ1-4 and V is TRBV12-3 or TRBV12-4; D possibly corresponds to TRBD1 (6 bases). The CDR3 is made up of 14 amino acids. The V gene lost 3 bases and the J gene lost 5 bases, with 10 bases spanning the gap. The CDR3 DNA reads TGTGCCAGCAGTTTCCGGGACAAGAATGAAAAACTGTTTTTT. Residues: CASSFRDKNEKLFF.

The CDR3 sequence: CASSKNGLPFGEQFF. The DNA for the CDR3 is TGTGCCAGCAGTAAAAACGGACTACCCTTCGGTGAGCAGTTCTTC. The gene calls are TRBV27 and TRBJ2-1; perhaps TRBD2 as D (6 bases). This CDR3 contains 15 residues. Germline values: CDR1 MNHEY, CDR2 SMNVEV (reference sequence). V lost 5 bases and J 9 bases, leaving 20 bases between the germline ends.

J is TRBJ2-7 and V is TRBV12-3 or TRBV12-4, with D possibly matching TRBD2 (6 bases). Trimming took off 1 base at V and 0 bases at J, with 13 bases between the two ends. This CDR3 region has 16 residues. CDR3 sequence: CASSLGLGGSSYEQYF. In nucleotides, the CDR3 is TGTGCCAGCAGTTTAGGATTGGGAGGCAGCTCCTACGAGCAGTACTTC.

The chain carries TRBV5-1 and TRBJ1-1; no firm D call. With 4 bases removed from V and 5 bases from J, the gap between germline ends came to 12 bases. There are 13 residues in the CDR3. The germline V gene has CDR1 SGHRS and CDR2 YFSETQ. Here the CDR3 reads CASSEGRRTEAFF. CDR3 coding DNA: TGCGCCAGCAGCGAGGGTAGGAGGACTGAAGCTTTCTTT.

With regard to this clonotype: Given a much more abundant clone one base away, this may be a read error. The CDR3 DNA reads TGCGCCAGCACCCACGAACCGACAGGGGACGTCGGCGATGAGCAGTTCTTC. Amino acid sequence: CASTHEPTGDVGDEQFF. V and J are TRBV4-1 and TRBJ2-1; 8 bases map to TRBD1. The CDR3 covers 17 residues. The V and J ends lost 7 bases and 8 bases, in that order; junction bases with no gene match: 19. From germline, CDR1 is MGHRA and CDR2 YSYEKL.

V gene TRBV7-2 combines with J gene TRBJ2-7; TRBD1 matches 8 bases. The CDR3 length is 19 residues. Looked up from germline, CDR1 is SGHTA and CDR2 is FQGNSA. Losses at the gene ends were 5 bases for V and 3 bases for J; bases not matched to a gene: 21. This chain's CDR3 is CASSGLLIRRAGGFYEQYF. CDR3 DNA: TGTGCCAGCAGCGGCCTTTTAATTCGAAGGGCAGGGGGCTTCTACGAGCAGTACTTC.

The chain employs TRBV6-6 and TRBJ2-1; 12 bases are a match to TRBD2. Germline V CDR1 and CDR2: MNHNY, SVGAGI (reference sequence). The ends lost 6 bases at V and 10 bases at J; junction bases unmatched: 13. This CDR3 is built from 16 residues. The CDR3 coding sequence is TGTGCCAGCAGCCGCACTAGCGGGGGGACCCCAAGGGAGCAGTTCTTC. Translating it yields CASSRTSGGTPREQFF.

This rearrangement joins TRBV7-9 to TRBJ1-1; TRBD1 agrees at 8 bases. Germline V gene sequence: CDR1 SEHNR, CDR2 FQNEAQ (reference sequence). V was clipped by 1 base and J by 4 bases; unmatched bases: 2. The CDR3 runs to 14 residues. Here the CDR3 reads CASSLGTGTTEAFF. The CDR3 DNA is TGTGCCAGCAGCTTAGGGACAGGGACCACTGAAGCTTTCTTT.

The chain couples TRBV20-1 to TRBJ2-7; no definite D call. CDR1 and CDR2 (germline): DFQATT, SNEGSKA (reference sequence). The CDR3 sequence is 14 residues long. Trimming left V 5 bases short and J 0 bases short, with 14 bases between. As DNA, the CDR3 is TGCAGTGCTTCCGATTCCGCGGACTCCTACGAGCAGTACTTC. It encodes CSASDSADSYEQYF.

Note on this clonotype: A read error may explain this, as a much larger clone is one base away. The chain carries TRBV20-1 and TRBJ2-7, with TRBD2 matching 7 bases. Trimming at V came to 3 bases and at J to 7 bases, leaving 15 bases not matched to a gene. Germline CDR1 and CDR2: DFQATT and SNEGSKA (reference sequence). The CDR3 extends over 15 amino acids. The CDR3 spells CSASLGGTTYNEQYF. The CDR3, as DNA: TGCAGTGCTAGCCTTGGGGGGACTACCTACAATGAGCAGTACTTC.

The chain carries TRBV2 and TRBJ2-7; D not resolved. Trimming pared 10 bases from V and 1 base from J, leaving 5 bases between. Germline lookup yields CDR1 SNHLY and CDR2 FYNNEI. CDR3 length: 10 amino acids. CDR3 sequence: CATRSYEQYF. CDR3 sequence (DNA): TGTGCCACCCGGTCCTACGAGCAGTACTTC.

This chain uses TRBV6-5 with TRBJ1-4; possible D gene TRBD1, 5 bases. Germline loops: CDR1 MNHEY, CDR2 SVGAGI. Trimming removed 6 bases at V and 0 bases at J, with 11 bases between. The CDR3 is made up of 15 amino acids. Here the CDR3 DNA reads TGTGCCAGCAGAACCGACAGTGCAACTAATGAAAAACTGTTTTTT. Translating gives CASRTDSATNEKLFF.

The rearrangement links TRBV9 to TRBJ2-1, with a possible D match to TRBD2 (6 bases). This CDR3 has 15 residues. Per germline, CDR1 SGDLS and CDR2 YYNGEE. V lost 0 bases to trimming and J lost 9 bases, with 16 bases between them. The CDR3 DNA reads TGTGCCAGCAGCGTAGAGCGGGTGGGGGTCAGTGAGCAGTTCTTC. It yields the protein CASSVERVGVSEQFF.

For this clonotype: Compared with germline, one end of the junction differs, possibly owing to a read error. In DNA form, the CDR3 reads TGTGCCAGCAGCCCTACACTAGGCTCTTGGGCCAACGTCCTGACTTTC. This gives the protein CASSPTLGSWANVLTF. The gene calls are TRBV11-2 and TRBJ2-6, with D perhaps matching TRBD2 (5 bases). The CDR3 extends over 16 amino acids. The germline gives CDR1 SGHAT, CDR2 FQNNGV.

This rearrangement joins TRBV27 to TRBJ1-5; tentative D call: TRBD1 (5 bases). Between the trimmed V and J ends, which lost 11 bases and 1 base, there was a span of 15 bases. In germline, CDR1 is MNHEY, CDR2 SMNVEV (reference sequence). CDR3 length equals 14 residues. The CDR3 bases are TGTGCCGGCAATGGGGGAGCAAGCAATCAGCCCCAGCATTTT. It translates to CAGNGGASNQPQHF.

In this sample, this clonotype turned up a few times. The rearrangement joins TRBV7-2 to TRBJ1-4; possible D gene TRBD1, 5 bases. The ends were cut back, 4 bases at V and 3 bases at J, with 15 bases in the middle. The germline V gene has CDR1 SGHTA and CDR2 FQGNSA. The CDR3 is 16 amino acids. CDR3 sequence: CASSYGGARANEKLFF. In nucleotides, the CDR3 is TGTGCCAGCAGCTATGGGGGAGCTCGGGCTAATGAAAAACTGTTTTTT. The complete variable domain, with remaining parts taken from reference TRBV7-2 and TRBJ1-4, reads GAGVSQSPSNKVTEKGKDVELRCDPISGHTALYWYRQSLGQGLEFLIYFQGNSAPDKSGLPSDRFSAERTGGSVSTLTIQRTQQEDSAVYLCASSYGGARANEKLFFGSGTQLSVL.

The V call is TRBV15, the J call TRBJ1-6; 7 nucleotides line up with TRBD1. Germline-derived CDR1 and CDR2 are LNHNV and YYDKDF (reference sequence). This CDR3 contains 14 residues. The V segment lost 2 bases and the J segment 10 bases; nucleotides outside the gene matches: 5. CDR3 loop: CATSRQGDGSPLHF. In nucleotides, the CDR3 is TGTGCCACCAGCAGACAGGGGGATGGATCACCCCTCCACTTT.

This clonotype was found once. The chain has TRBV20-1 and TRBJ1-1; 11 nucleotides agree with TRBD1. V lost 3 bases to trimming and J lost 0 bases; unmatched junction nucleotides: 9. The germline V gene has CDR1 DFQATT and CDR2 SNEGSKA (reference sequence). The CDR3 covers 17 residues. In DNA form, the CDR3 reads TGCAGTGCTAGTCGCCCGGGACAGGGGGGCTTGAACACTGAAGCTTTCTTT. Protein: CSASRPGQGGLNTEAFF.

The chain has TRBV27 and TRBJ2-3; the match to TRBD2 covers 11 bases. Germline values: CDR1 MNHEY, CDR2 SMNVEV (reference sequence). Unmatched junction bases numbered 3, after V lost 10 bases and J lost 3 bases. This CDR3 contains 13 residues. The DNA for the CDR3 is TGTGCCACCAGACTAGCGGGAACAGATACGCAGTATTTT. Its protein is CATRLAGTDTQYF.

CDR3 region: CATGPRGFGDTQYF. The CDR3 DNA reads TGTGCCACCGGCCCCCGGGGTTTCGGAGATACGCAGTATTTT. The chain is built from TRBV24-1 and TRBJ2-3; a possible D gene is TRBD2 (5 bases). The V gene's germline CDR1 is KGHDR and CDR2 SFDVKD. The ends were cut back, 9 bases at V and 5 bases at J, with 17 bases in the middle. CDR3 length: 14 residues.

The CDR3 nucleotides read TGTGCCAGCAGTGAATGGGGGACAGCAGGAAATGAAAAACTGTTTTTT. This gives the protein CASSEWGTAGNEKLFF. The rearrangement joins TRBV25-1 to TRBJ1-4, with 7 positions matching TRBD1. The V and J ends lost 1 base and 5 bases, in that order; junction bases with no gene match: 7. In germline, CDR1 is MGHDK, CDR2 SYGVNS. CDR3 size: 16 residues.

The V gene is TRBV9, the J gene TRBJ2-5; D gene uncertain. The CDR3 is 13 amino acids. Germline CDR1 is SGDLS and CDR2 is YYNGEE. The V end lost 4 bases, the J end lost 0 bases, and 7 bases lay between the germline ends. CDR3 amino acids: CASSPKYQETQYF. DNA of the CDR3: TGTGCCAGCAGCCCTAAATACCAAGAGACCCAGTACTTC.

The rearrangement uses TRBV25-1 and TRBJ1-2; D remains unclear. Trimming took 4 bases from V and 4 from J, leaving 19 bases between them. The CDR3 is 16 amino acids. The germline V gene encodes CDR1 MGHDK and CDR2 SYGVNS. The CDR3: CASSGAGLAFSYGYTF. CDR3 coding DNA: TGTGCCAGCAGTGGGGCCGGGCTTGCCTTTTCCTATGGCTACACCTTC.

The CDR3 loop reads CASSTQPGQGYNEQFF. The CDR3 region has the DNA TGCGCCAGCAGCACCCAGCCCGGACAGGGGTACAATGAGCAGTTCTTC. This chain connects TRBV5-1 to TRBJ2-1, with 9 bases matching TRBD1. V was pared by 4 bases and J by 4 bases, with 9 bases of the junction left unmatched. Germline V gene data show CDR1 as SGHRS and CDR2 as YFSETQ. This CDR3 spans 16 amino acids.

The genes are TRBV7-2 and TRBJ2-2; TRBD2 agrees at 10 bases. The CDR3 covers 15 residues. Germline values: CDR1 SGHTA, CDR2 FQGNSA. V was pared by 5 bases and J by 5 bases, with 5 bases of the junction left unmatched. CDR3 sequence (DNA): TGTGCCAGCAGCCGACTAGCGGGTAGAACCGGGGAGCTGTTTTTT. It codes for CASSRLAGRTGELFF.

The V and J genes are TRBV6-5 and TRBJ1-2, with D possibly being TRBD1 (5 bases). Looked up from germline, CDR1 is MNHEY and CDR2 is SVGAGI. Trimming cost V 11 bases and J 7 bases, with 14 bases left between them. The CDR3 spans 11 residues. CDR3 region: CACGGSGGYTF. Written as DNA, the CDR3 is TGTGCCTGTGGGGGAAGCGGTGGCTACACCTTC.

Here the CDR3 reads CASSHRGIGYNEQFF. Here the CDR3 DNA reads TGTGCCAGCAGCCATAGGGGCATCGGCTACAATGAGCAGTTCTTC. J is TRBJ2-1 and V is TRBV3-1; D perhaps matches TRBD1 (5 bases). CDR3 length equals 15 residues. Looked up from germline, CDR1 is LGHDT and CDR2 is YNNKEL (reference sequence). V was shortened by 3 bases and J by 3 bases, with 12 bases between the two germline ends.

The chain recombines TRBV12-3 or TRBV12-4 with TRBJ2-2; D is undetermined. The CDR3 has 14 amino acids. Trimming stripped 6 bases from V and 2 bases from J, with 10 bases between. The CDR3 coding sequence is TGTGCCAGCAGGGGTGGGATCAACACCGGGGAGCTGTTTTTT. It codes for CASRGGINTGELFF.

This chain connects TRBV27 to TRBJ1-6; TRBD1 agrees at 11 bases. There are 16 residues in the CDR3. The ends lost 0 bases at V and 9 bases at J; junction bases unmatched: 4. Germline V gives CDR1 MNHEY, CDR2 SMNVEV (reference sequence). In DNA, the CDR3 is TGTGCCAGCAGTTTATCCCAGGACAGGGGGCTTTCACCCCTCCACTTT. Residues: CASSLSQDRGLSPLHF.

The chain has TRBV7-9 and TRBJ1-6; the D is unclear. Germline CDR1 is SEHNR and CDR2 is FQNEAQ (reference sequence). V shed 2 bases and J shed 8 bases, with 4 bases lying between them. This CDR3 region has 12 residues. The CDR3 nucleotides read TGTGCCAGCAGCTTAAACCATTCACCCCTCCACTTT. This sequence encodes CASSLNHSPLHF.